These T cell receptor beta chains were read from a single sample in a study of regulatory T cells in long-lasting Graves disease. TCRdb passed the multiplex PCR reads through MiXCR, listing each CDR3 protein once. In the table there are about 470,000 distinct CDR3 sequences, 15% to 20% of which are singletons. These data were also filed under a second study, of T cells in Graves' hyperthyroidism and ophthalmopathy.

The sequenced sample was peripheral blood mononuclear cells (PBMCs), obtained at new diagnosis, from a patient treated with antithyroid drugs. The origin of the receptors is a man aged 40-49 years with Graves disease. The CDR3 runs from the conserved cysteine through the conserved F or W. The D gene is left open where the match is weak. Size is omitted from some rows. Given values are once, few, many or a class for expanded clones.

j_gene,d_gene,abundance,v_gene,CDR3nt,CDR3aa
TRBJ2-1,TRBD2,few,TRBV7-9,TGTGCCAGCAGCTTCCTTGGGGTAGCGGGAGCGGTTGAGCAGTTCTTC,CASSFLGVAGAVEQFF
TRBJ2-7,TRBD1,many,TRBV5-1,TGCGCCAGCAGCTTTCGACAGGGGGGCGAGCAGTACTTC,CASSFRQGGEQYF
TRBJ2-1,TRBD2,-,TRBV6-2/TRBV6-3,TGTGCCAGCAGTTACTCGGGGGGGGTCAATGAGCAGTTCTTC,CASSYSGGVNEQFF
TRBJ2-3,TRBD1,many,TRBV13,TGTGCCAGCAGCTTAGCCGACAGGGGGTTCACAGATACGCAGTATTTT,CASSLADRGFTDTQYF
TRBJ2-3,-,many,TRBV2,TGTGCCAGCCTGAGAAATAGCGGAAGCACAGATACGCAGTATTTT,CASLRNSGSTDTQYF
TRBJ1-3,TRBD1,-,TRBV7-2,TGTGCCAGCAGCTACAGGGGCGCAGGATCCGGAAACACCATATATTTT,CASSYRGAGSGNTIYF
TRBJ2-1,TRBD2,-,TRBV12-3/TRBV12-4,TGTGCCAGCAGTTTGACTAGCGGGTACCATGAGCAGTTCTTC,CASSLTSGYHEQFF
TRBJ1-2,-,many,TRBV28,TGTGCCAGCCAGAGTTTATCAGGGTCCTATGGCTACACCTTC,CASQSLSGSYGYTF
TRBJ2-6,-,-,TRBV11-2,TGTGCCAGCAGCTTAGGGGTCACAGGGCGCTTTGCTGGGGCCAACGTCCTGACTTTC,CASSLGVTGRFAGANVLTF
TRBJ1-1,TRBD1,many,TRBV3-1,TGTGCCAGCAGCCAAGGGGACAGGGGCGGAGCTTTCTTT,CASSQGDRGGAFF
TRBJ2-1,TRBD2,many,TRBV20-1,TGCAGTGCTAGACCTACTAGCGGGGCCTACAATGAGCAGTTCTTC,CSARPTSGAYNEQFF
TRBJ2-7,-,few,TRBV10-2,TGCGCCAGCAGATTTAGGAGCTCCTACGAGCAGTACTTC,CASRFRSSYEQYF
TRBJ2-1,-,many,TRBV28,TGTGCCAGCAGTTTATTCGCGGACCTCCGGAGCAATGAGCAGTTCTTC,CASSLFADLRSNEQFF
TRBJ2-3,TRBD2,many,TRBV2,TGTGCCAGCAGTGAATCCGGACTAGCGGGAGTAATCTCGGCGACAGATACGCAGTATTTT,CASSESGLAGVISATDTQYF
TRBJ1-2,-,-,TRBV12-3/TRBV12-4,TGTGCCAGCAGTTTGACAGAAATCTATGGCTACACCTTC,CASSLTEIYGYTF
TRBJ2-1,TRBD2,many,TRBV12-3/TRBV12-4,TGTGCCAGCAGTTTAAGCGGGGGGAACTACAATGAGCAGTTCTTC,CASSLSGGNYNEQFF
TRBJ2-1,TRBD2,many,TRBV30,TGTGCCTGGATCCCGGCAAGCGGGAGCCATGAGCAGTTCTTC,CAWIPASGSHEQFF
TRBJ2-3,TRBD1,many,TRBV12-3/TRBV12-4,TGTGCCAGTAAGACAGGGGGCCTGACAGATACGCAGTATTTT,CASKTGGLTDTQYF
TRBJ2-1,-,-,TRBV5-5,TGTGCCAGCAGCCACCAGGCTGGAGGGCCTTGGGATGAGCAGTTCTTC,CASSHQAGGPWDEQFF
TRBJ2-7,TRBD2,many,TRBV3-1,TGTGCCAGCAGCCGCCGATTACTAGCGGGAGGTCTAGGGCAGTACTTC,CASSRRLLAGGLGQYF
TRBJ2-5,TRBD1,many,TRBV28,TGTGCCAGCAGCTCCGACAGGGGCGGACAAGAGACCCAGTACTTC,CASSSDRGGQETQYF
TRBJ1-2,-,many,TRBV5-1,TGCGCCAGCAGCTTGTACCCAGAAAGACATCCGTACTACACCTTC,CASSLYPERHPYYTF
TRBJ2-2,TRBD2,few,TRBV7-9,TGTGCCAGCAGCTTATTCGGGAGGGCCACCGGGGAGCTGTTTTTT,CASSLFGRATGELFF
TRBJ2-1,TRBD2,-,TRBV4-2,TGTGCCAGCAGCCAAGAAGGGACTAGCGGGAAATATAATGAGCAGTTCTTC,CASSQEGTSGKYNEQFF
TRBJ2-1,-,few,TRBV27,TGTGCCAGCTTCGACACTCTCTACAATGAGCAGTTCTTC,CASFDTLYNEQFF
TRBJ2-3,TRBD2,many,TRBV25-1,TGTGCCAGCAGTGAAATGGGGAGGACTAGTGGGGATCGGCAGTATTTT,CASSEMGRTSGDRQYF